Given below is one T cell receptor beta chain in context. The record originates from a study of T cell responses to AZD1222 COVID-19 vaccine. Sequenced by immunoSEQ multiplex PCR; TCRdb stores in-frame clones only, minus some. The sample contains roughly 77,000 clones, nearly 90% of which appear only once. The sample here was peripheral blood, taken on day 0 of MenACWY control vaccination. This TCR was recovered from an adult in good health.

As DNA, the CDR3 is TGTGCCAGTAGTGGGAAAGGACTAGGTTCTTATACGCAGTATTTT. This codes for CASSGKGLGSYTQYF. The J gene is TRBJ2-3, the V gene TRBV19, with TRBD2 matching 7 bases. Germline values: CDR1 LNHDA, CDR2 SQIVND (reference sequence). V gave up 5 bases and J gave up 7 bases; unmatched junction bases: 12. The CDR3 is 15 residues long.